These 26 T cell receptor beta chains were sequenced from one sample in a study of type 1 regulatory T cells. TCRdb reprocessed the reads via MiXCR and lists one record per CDR3 protein. In the table there are about 62,000 distinct CDR3 sequences, 55% to 65% of which are singletons. The antigens for these receptors are not known. Specimen: cultured non-Tr1 T cells, either the whole culture or a sorted T cell fraction (not recorded which). Every receptor here comes from a human donor in good health.

J is TRBJ2-1 and V is TRBV12-3 or TRBV12-4; TRBD1 is a possible D gene (6 bases). The CDR3 consists of 16 residues. V lost 6 bases to trimming and J lost 0 bases, with 15 bases between them. CDR3 in amino acids: CASRKPTGSSYNEQFF. For the CDR3, the DNA is TGTGCCAGCAGGAAACCGACAGGCAGCTCCTACAATGAGCAGTTCTTC.

This clonotype was seen just once. This may arise from a read error, as a much more abundant clone is one base away. The chain combines TRBV27 with TRBJ2-7; D ambiguous. The V gene lost 4 bases and the J gene lost 3 bases, with 16 bases spanning the gap. Germline CDR1 reads MNHEY; CDR2 reads SMNVEV (reference sequence). The CDR3 has 15 residues. The chain's CDR3 is CASSSSPGLNYEQYF. CDR3 nucleotides: TGTGCCAGCAGTTCATCGCCAGGATTGAACTACGAGCAGTACTTC.

The chain combines TRBV30 with TRBJ1-1, with 9 bases identical to TRBD1. Germline loops: CDR1 GTSNPN, CDR2 SVGIG (reference sequence). V trimming: 3 bases; J trimming: 5 bases; junction bases outside the gene matches: 4. The CDR3 totals 13 residues. CDR3 loop: CAWSDDRGTEAFF. The CDR3 nucleotides read TGTGCCTGGAGCGACGACAGGGGGACTGAAGCTTTCTTT.

This sequence joins TRBV5-1 and TRBJ2-3, with TRBD2 matching over 11 bases. The CDR3 loop spans 18 amino acids. V was clipped by 5 bases and J by 1 base; unmatched bases: 12. Germline values: CDR1 SGHRS, CDR2 YFSETQ. The CDR3 loop reads CASSFGGLAGGGTDTQYF. CDR3 bases: TGCGCCAGCAGTTTTGGGGGCCTAGCGGGAGGTGGCACAGATACGCAGTATTTT.

This chain joins TRBV5-1 and TRBJ2-2, with 12 bases aligning to TRBD2. Per the germline V gene, CDR1 is SGHRS and CDR2 is YFSETQ. Losses at the gene ends were 4 bases for V and 0 bases for J; bases not matched to a gene: 1. The CDR3 runs 16 residues. CDR3 region: CASSRTSGTNTGELFF. The CDR3 DNA sequence: TGCGCCAGCAGCCGGACTAGCGGGACGAACACCGGGGAGCTGTTTTTT.

V and J are TRBV5-5 and TRBJ2-3, with a tentative D call TRBD2 (6 bases). Trimming cost V 5 bases and J 4 bases, with 11 bases left between them. The CDR3 runs to 13 residues. Germline V gene sequence: CDR1 SGHKS, CDR2 YYEKEE (reference sequence). Here the CDR3 reads CASSYGGADTQYF. CDR3 in DNA: TGTGCCAGCAGTTACGGGGGAGCAGATACGCAGTATTTT.

The table lists this clonotype with a few counts. The chain carries TRBV7-9 and TRBJ2-5; no reliable D call. Looked up from germline, CDR1 is SEHNR and CDR2 is FQNEAQ (reference sequence). The CDR3 sequence is 14 residues long. Trimming shortened V by 5 bases and J by 0 bases, and 10 bases separated the two germline ends. This CDR3 reads CASSPRPHQETQYF. The CDR3 DNA follows: TGTGCCAGCAGCCCTCGCCCTCACCAAGAGACCCAGTACTTC. Drawing the rest from reference TRBV7-9 and TRBJ2-5, the complete variable domain is DTGVSQNPRHKITKRGQNVTFRCDPISEHNRLYWYRQTLGQGPEFLTYFQNEAQLEKSRLLSDRFSAERPKGSFSTLEIQRTEQGDSAMYLCASSPRPHQETQYFGPGTRLLVL.

This sequence joins TRBV5-5 and TRBJ2-1, with D possibly matching TRBD2 (5 bases). Germline CDR1 SGHKS, CDR2 YYEKEE (reference sequence). This CDR3 has 12 residues. The V end was cut by 3 bases, the J end by 7 bases, with 8 bases between. DNA of the CDR3: TGTGCCAGCAGCTGGAGCGGTAATGAGCAGTTCTTC. As protein: CASSWSGNEQFF.

In its sample, this clonotype was seen a few times. The chain has TRBV5-1 and TRBJ1-5, with TRBD1 as a possible D gene (6 bases). Germline loops: CDR1 SGHRS, CDR2 YFSETQ. Between the trimmed V and J ends, which lost 4 bases and 4 bases, there was a span of 9 bases. CDR3 length: 13 amino acids. The CDR3 protein is CASSAGQNQPQHF. Written as DNA, the CDR3 is TGCGCCAGCAGCGCAGGACAGAATCAGCCCCAGCATTTT.

The chain employs TRBV12-3 or TRBV12-4 and TRBJ2-5; D is undetermined. Trimming removed 2 bases at V and 0 bases at J, with 7 bases between. The CDR3 contains 14 residues. In DNA, the CDR3 is TGTGCCAGCAGTTTAAGGGTTAACCAAGAGACCCAGTACTTC. Translated, it gives CASSLRVNQETQYF.

V usage is TRBV29-1 and J usage is TRBJ2-2, with D possibly being TRBD1 (6 bases). The CDR3 runs to 11 residues. V lost 6 bases, J lost 5 bases, and 7 bases lay in between. CDR1 and CDR2 (germline): SQVTM, ANQGSEA. The CDR3 DNA sequence: TGCAGCGTAGGACAGACCGGGGAGCTGTTTTTT. This encodes CSVGQTGELFF.

The chain combines TRBV29-1 with TRBJ2-7; the D is unclear. V lost 8 bases, J lost 1 base, and 15 bases lay in between. CDR1 and CDR2 from the germline V gene are SQVTM and ANQGSEA. This CDR3 contains 13 residues. CDR3 residues: CSSECLHSYEQYF. In nucleotides, the CDR3 is TGCAGCTCTGAGTGTCTACATTCCTACGAGCAGTACTTC.

This chain connects TRBV10-3 to TRBJ1-5; 8 nucleotides agree with TRBD1. This CDR3 is built from 13 residues. Germline CDR1 and CDR2: ENHRY and SYGVKD. Trimming at V came to 5 bases and at J to 5 bases, leaving 2 bases not matched to a gene. The CDR3 here is CAISLTGDQPQHF. In DNA form, the CDR3 reads TGTGCCATCAGTCTGACAGGGGATCAGCCCCAGCATTTT.

V is TRBV3-1 and J is TRBJ2-7; TRBD1 or TRBD2 may be the D gene (5 bases each). The CDR3 runs 14 residues. CDR1 and CDR2 (germline): LGHDT, YNNKEL (reference sequence). Deletions cut 4 bases from V and 2 bases from J, with 12 bases between. CDR3 sequence: CASSPAQGPYEQYF. DNA for the CDR3: TGTGCCAGCAGCCCCGCCCAGGGACCCTACGAGCAGTACTTC.

The J gene is TRBJ1-6, the V gene TRBV7-2; 7 bases match TRBD1. The CDR3 covers 16 residues. With 4 bases clipped from V and 10 bases from J, the junction kept 13 bases outside the gene matches. From germline, CDR1 is SGHTA and CDR2 FQGNSA. CDR3 in DNA: TGTGCCAGCAGCTCCGGAGCGGACAGGCCGGCCTCACCCCTCCACTTT. Its translation: CASSSGADRPASPLHF.

The chain has TRBV7-2 and TRBJ1-1, with a possible D match to TRBD1 (5 bases). Germline lookup yields CDR1 SGHTA and CDR2 FQGNSA. The CDR3 is 13 residues long. The ends were cut back, 1 base at V and 8 bases at J, with 11 bases in the middle. The CDR3 DNA is TGTGCCAGCAGCTTAGTCTGGGGGGTGGAAGCTTTCTTT. As protein: CASSLVWGVEAFF.

V gene TRBV18 combines with J gene TRBJ1-5; D not certain. The germline CDR1 and CDR2 sequences are KGHSH and LQKENI. The CDR3 is 16 residues long. Trimming removed 1 base at V and 2 bases at J, with 12 bases between. DNA of the CDR3: TGTGCCAGCTCACCACTCGAGGGAGTTGGCAATCAGCCCCAGCATTTT. The encoded protein is CASSPLEGVGNQPQHF.

The chain's CDR3 is CASSPGGPPKAFF. CDR3 bases: TGTGCCAGCAGCCCCGGAGGCCCCCCTAAAGCTTTCTTT. V and J are TRBV7-8 and TRBJ1-1; no clear D gene. The CDR3 sequence is 13 residues long. CDR1 is SGHVS, CDR2 FQNEAQ, per germline. V lost 5 bases, J lost 9 bases, and 16 bases lay in between.

This clonotype has a handful of counts. The chain has TRBV12-3 or TRBV12-4 and TRBJ1-2; 7 nucleotides agree with TRBD1. Losses at the gene ends were 6 bases for V and 4 bases for J; bases not matched to a gene: 2. The CDR3 is 12 amino acids. CDR3 sequence (DNA): TGTGCCAGCAGCGGGACAGCCTATGGCTACACCTTC. It encodes CASSGTAYGYTF.

This clonotype appeared a few times. The gene calls are TRBV20-1 and TRBJ1-2; a possible D gene is TRBD1 (6 bases). The CDR3 extends over 12 amino acids. From germline, CDR1 is DFQATT and CDR2 SNEGSKA (reference sequence). V was shortened by 5 bases and J by 7 bases, with 14 bases between the two germline ends. The CDR3 nucleotides are TGCAGTGCTGGGGGGGGGGGCTTTGGCTACACCTTC. Translated, it gives CSAGGGGFGYTF.

The gene calls are TRBV19 and TRBJ2-2, with D hard to call. Germline-derived CDR1 and CDR2 are LNHDA and SQIVND (reference sequence). The CDR3 loop spans 13 amino acids. Deletions cut 5 bases from V and 4 bases from J, with 8 bases between. CDR3 loop: CASSSTSTGELFF. The CDR3 DNA reads as TGTGCCAGTAGTTCAACGTCCACCGGGGAGCTGTTTTTT.

The J gene is TRBJ1-2, the V gene TRBV10-3; D is possibly TRBD1 (5 bases). Germline V gives CDR1 ENHRY, CDR2 SYGVKD. Trimming shortened V by 0 bases and J by 4 bases, and 15 bases separated the two germline ends. The CDR3 runs to 16 residues. The CDR3 reads CAISESNGTEAYGYTF. The CDR3 DNA sequence: TGTGCCATCAGTGAGTCGAATGGGACGGAAGCCTATGGCTACACCTTC.

This clonotype turned up a few times. The genes are TRBV3-1 and TRBJ1-1; TRBD1 might be the D (5 bases). The V and J ends lost 7 bases and 4 bases respectively, with 13 bases between them. The CDR3 consists of 13 residues. Germline V CDR1 and CDR2: LGHDT, YNNKEL (reference sequence). CDR3 loop: CASTPPGTTEAFF. The DNA of the CDR3 is TGTGCCAGCACCCCCCCTGGGACCACTGAAGCTTTCTTT. The full variable domain, completed using reference TRBV3-1 and TRBJ1-1, is DTAVSQTPKYLVTQMGNDKSIKCEQNLGHDTMYWYKQDSKKFLKIMFSYNNKELIINETVPNRFSPKSPDKAHLNLHINSLELGDSAVYFCASTPPGTTEAFFGQGTRLTVV.

The V call is TRBV20-1, the J call TRBJ2-3; D not resolved. V lost 5 bases and J 2 bases, leaving 14 bases between the germline ends. CDR1 and CDR2 from the germline V gene are DFQATT and SNEGSKA (reference sequence). The CDR3 consists of 14 residues. The CDR3 DNA follows: TGCAGTGCTGGTAGTGAGGCCTCCACAGATACGCAGTATTTT. This encodes CSAGSEASTDTQYF.

The chain combines TRBV5-1 with TRBJ2-1; 9 positions agree with TRBD2. Germline lookup yields CDR1 SGHRS and CDR2 YFSETQ. This CDR3 has 18 amino acids. V was pared by 1 base and J by 0 bases, with 8 bases of the junction left unmatched. CDR3 amino acids: CASSLMGSGSISYNEQFF. In DNA, the CDR3 is TGCGCCAGCAGCTTGATGGGTAGCGGGAGTATCTCCTACAATGAGCAGTTCTTC.

The CDR3 nucleotides are TGTGCCAGCATCCCGGGGAACACTGAAGCTTTCTTT. It translates to CASIPGNTEAFF. The V and J genes are TRBV28 and TRBJ1-1; D gene unclear. V was shortened by 7 bases and J by 1 base, with 7 bases between the two germline ends. The germline V gene encodes CDR1 MDHEN and CDR2 SYDVKM. The CDR3 length is 12 residues.